This TCR beta chain was documented in a study of control samples from healthy donors and cancer patients. The germline CDR1 and CDR2 sequences are LGHDT and YNNKEL (reference sequence). The CDR3 length is 15 residues. Deletions cut 1 base from V and 3 bases from J, with 9 bases between. Sequenced by immunoSEQ multiplex PCR; TCRdb stores in-frame clones only, minus some. The sample has under 30,000 clones, 65% to 90% seen once. This sequence was found in a woman in her sixties with head and neck cancer. This rearrangement joins TRBV3-1 (or the pseudogene TRBV3-2) to TRBJ1-4; no firm D call. The specimen was PBMCs. The CDR3 sequence is CASSQVPGPNEKLFF. CDR3 in DNA: TGTGCCAGCAGCCAAGTTCCGGGCCCTAATGAAAAACTGTTTTTT.